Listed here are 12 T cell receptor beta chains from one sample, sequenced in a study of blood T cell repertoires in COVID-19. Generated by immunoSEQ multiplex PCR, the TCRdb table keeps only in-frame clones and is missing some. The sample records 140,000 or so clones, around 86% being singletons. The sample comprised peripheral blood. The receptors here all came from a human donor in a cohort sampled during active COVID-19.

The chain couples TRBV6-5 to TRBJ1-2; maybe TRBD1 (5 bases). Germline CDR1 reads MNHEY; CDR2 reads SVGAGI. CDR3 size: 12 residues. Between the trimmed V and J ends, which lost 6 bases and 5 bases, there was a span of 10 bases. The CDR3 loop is CASRSDRYGYTF. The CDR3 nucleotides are TGTGCCAGCAGATCCGACAGATATGGCTACACCTTC.

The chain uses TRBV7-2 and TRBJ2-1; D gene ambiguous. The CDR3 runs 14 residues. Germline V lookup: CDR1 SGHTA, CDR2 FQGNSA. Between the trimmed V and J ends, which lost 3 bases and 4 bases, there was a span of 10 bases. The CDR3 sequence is CASSFRTAYNEQFF. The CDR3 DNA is TGTGCCAGCAGCTTTAGAACAGCTTACAATGAGCAGTTCTTC.

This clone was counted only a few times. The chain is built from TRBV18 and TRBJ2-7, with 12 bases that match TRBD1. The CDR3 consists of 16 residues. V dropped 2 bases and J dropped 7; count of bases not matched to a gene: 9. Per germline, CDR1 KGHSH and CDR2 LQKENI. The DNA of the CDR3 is TGTGCCAGCTCACCAAGCACGGGACAGGGGGCTGCAGAGCAGTACTTC. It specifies CASSPSTGQGAAEQYF.

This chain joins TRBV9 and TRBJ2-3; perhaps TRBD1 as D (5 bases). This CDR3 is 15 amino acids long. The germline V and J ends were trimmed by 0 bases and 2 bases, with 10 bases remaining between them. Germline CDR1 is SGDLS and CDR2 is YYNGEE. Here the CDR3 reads CASSVGVTDTDTQYF. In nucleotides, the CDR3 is TGTGCCAGCAGCGTAGGGGTGACAGACACAGATACGCAGTATTTT.

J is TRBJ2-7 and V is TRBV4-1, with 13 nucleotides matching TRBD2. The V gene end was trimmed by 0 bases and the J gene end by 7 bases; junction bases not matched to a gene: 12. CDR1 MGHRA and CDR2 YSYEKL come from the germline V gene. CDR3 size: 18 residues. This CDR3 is CASSQDHPGTSGIEEQYF. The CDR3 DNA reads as TGCGCCAGCAGCCAAGATCACCCAGGGACTAGCGGGATAGAAGAGCAGTACTTC.

This chain's CDR3 is CASSVSWPDTQYF. The DNA of the CDR3 is TGTGCCAGCAGCGTTAGCTGGCCAGATACGCAGTATTTT. V and J are TRBV27 and TRBJ2-3; D is unclear. Germline CDR1 reads MNHEY; CDR2 reads SMNVEV (reference sequence). V was shortened by 6 bases and J by 4 bases, with 11 bases between the two germline ends. This CDR3 has 13 amino acids.

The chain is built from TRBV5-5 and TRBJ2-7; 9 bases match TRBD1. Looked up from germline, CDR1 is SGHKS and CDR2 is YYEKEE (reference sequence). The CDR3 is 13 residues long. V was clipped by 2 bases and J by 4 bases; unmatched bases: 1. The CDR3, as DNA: TGTGCCAGCAGCTTAGGGACAGGGTACGAGCAGTACTTC. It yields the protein CASSLGTGYEQYF.

Here the CDR3 reads CAISESLDYGYTF. CDR3 coding DNA: TGTGCCATCAGTGAGTCCCTAGACTATGGCTACACCTTC. The V call is TRBV10-3, the J call TRBJ1-2; D is ambiguous. Per germline, CDR1 ENHRY and CDR2 SYGVKD. V was trimmed by 0 bases and J by 3 bases, leaving 5 bases between them. This CDR3 region has 13 residues.

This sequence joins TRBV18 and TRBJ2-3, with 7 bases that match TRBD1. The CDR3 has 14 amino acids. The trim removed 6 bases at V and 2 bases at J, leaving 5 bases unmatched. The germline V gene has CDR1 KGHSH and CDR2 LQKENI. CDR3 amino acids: CASSFTGVTDTQYF. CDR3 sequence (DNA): TGTGCCAGCTCGTTCACAGGGGTCACAGATACGCAGTATTTT.

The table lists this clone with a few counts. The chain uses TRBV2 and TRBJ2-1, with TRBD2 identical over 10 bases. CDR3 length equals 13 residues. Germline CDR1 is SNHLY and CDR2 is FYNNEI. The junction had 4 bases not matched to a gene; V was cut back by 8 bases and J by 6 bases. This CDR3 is CASCSGRFNEQFF. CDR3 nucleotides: TGTGCCAGCTGTAGCGGGAGGTTCAATGAGCAGTTCTTC.

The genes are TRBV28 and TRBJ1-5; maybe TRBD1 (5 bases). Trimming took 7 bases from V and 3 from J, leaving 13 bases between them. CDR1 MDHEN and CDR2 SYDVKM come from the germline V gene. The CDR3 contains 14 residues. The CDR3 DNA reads TGTGCCAGCACTGTAGACAGAGTCAATCAGCCCCAGCATTTT. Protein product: CASTVDRVNQPQHF.

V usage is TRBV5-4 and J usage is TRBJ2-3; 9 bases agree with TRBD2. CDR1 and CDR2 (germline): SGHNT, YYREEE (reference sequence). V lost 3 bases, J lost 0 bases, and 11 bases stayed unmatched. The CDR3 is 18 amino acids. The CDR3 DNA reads TGTGCCAGCAGCTCAGTAACTAGCGGGCCGGTTAGCACAGATACGCAGTATTTT. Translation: CASSSVTSGPVSTDTQYF.